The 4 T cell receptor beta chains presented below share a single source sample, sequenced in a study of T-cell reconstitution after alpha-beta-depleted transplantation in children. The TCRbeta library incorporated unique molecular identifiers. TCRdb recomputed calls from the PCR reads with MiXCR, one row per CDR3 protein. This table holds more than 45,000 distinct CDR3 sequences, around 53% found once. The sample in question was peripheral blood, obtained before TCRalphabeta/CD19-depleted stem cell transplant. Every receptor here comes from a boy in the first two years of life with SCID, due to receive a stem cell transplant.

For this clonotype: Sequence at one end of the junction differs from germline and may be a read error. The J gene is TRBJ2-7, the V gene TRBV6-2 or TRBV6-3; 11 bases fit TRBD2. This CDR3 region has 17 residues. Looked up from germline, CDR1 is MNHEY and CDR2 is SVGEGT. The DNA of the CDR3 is TGTGCCAGCAGTCACTCTGTGACTAGCGGGGAGTCCTACGAGCAGTACTTC. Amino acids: CASSHSVTSGESYEQYF.

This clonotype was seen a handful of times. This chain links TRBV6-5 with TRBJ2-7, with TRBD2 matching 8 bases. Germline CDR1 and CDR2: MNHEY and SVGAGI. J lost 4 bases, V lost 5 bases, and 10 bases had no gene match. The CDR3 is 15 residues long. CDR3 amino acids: CASSHPLAGLYEQYF. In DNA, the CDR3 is TGTGCCAGCAGTCACCCTTTAGCGGGGCTTTACGAGCAGTACTTC.

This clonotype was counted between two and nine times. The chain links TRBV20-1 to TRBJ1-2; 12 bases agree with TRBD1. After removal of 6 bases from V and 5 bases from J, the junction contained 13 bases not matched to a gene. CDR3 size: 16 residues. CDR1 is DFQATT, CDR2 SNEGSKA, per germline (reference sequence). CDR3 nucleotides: TGCAGTGCCCAACTGGGACAGGGGGCCAATCGGTATGGCTACACCTTC. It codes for CSAQLGQGANRYGYTF.

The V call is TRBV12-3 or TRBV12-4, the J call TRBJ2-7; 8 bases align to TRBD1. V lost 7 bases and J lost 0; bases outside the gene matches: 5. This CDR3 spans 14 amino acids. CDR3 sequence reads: CASNRQGNSYEQYF. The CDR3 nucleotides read TGTGCCAGCAATCGACAGGGGAACTCCTACGAGCAGTACTTC.